Following are 4 T cell receptor beta chains from one sample sequenced in a study of blood T cell repertoires in COVID-19. This table comes from immunoSEQ multiplex PCR, and its TCRdb copy is limited to in-frame clones, with some not included. The sample has roughly 280,000 clones; under 90% are singletons. Sequenced material: peripheral blood. The source is a man in his sixties with acute or convalescent COVID-19.

The chain recombines TRBV7-8 with TRBJ2-2; 10 bases map to TRBD2. The ends lost 1 base at V and 4 bases at J; junction bases unmatched: 3. The CDR3 is 16 amino acids. Germline loops: CDR1 SGHVS, CDR2 FQNEAQ. The CDR3 bases are TGTGCCAGCAGCTTAGAACTAGCGGGGCCCACCGGGGAGCTGTTTTTT. Its translation is CASSLELAGPTGELFF.

The J gene is TRBJ2-7, the V gene TRBV2; 12 bases match TRBD2. In germline, CDR1 is SNHLY, CDR2 FYNNEI. The ends lost 7 bases at V and 2 bases at J; junction bases unmatched: 6. CDR3 length: 15 amino acids. The CDR3 is CASKPLAGGAYEQYF. CDR3 bases: TGTGCCAGCAAACCACTAGCGGGGGGAGCCTACGAGCAGTACTTC.

V usage is TRBV6-1 and J usage is TRBJ1-1; TRBD1 matches at 10 bases. Trimming took 6 bases from V and 6 from J; bases not matched to a gene: 10. This CDR3 is 15 amino acids long. The germline V gene has CDR1 MNHNS and CDR2 SASEGT. The CDR3 region is CASSLRDRGLAEAFF. In DNA form, the CDR3 reads TGTGCCAGCAGCCTCAGGGACAGGGGTTTGGCTGAAGCTTTCTTT.

The chain uses TRBV4-2 and TRBJ2-7; 7 bases agree with TRBD2. Germline V gene sequence: CDR1 LGHNA, CDR2 YNFKEQ. The CDR3 covers 14 residues. Trimming cost V 1 base and J 5 bases; bases outside gene matches: 5. CDR3: CASSQGGSGDEQYF. The CDR3 DNA is TGTGCCAGCAGCCAAGGGGGCAGCGGGGACGAGCAGTACTTC.